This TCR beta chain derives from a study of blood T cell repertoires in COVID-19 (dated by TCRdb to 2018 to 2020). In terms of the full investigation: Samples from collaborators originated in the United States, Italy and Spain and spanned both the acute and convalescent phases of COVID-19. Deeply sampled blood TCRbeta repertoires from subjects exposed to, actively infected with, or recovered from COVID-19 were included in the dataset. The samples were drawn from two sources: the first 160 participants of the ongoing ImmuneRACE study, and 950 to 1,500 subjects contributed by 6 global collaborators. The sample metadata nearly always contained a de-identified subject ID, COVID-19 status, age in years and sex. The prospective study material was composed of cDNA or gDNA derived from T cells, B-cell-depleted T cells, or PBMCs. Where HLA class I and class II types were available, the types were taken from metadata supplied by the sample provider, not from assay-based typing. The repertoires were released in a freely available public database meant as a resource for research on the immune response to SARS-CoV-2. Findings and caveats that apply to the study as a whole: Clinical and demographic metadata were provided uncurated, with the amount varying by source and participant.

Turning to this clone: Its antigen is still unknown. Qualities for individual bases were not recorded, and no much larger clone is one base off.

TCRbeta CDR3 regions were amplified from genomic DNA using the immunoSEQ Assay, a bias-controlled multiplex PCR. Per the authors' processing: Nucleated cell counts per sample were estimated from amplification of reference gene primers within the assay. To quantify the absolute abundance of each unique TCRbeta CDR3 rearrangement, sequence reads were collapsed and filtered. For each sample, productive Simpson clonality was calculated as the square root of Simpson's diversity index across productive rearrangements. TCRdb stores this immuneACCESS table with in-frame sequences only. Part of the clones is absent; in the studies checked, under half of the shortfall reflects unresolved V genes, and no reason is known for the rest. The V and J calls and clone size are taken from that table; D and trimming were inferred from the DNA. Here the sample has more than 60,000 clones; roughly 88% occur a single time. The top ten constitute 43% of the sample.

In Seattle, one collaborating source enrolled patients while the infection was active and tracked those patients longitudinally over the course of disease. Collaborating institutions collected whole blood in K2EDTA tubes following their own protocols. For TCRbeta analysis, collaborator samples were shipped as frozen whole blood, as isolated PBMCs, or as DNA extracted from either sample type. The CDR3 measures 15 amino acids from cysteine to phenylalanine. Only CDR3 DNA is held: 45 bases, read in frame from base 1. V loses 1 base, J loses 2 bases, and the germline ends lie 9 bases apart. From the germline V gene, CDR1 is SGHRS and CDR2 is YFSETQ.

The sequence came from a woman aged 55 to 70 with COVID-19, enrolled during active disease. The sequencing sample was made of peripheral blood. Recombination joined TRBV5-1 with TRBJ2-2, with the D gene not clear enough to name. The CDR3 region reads CASSLTRFNTGELFF. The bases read TGCGCCAGCAGCTTGACGAGATTTAACACCGGGGAGCTGTTTTTT. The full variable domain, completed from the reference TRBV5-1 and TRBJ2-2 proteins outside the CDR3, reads KAGVTQTPRYLIKTRGQQVTLSCSPISGHRSVSWYQQTPGQGLQFLFEYFSETQRNKGNFPGRFSGRQFSNSRSEMNVSTLELGDSALYLCASSLTRFNTGELFFGEGSRLTVL.